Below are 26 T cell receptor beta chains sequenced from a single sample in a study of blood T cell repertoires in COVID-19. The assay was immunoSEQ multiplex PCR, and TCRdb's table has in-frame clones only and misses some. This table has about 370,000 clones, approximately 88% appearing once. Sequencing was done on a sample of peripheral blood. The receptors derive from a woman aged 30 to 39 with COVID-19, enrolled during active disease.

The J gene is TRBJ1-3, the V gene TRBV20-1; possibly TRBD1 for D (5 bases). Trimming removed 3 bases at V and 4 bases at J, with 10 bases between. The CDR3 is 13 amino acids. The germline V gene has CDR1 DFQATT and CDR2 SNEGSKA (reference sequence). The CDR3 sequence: CSASQGVGNTIYF. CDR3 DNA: TGCAGTGCTAGTCAAGGGGTCGGAAACACCATATATTTT.

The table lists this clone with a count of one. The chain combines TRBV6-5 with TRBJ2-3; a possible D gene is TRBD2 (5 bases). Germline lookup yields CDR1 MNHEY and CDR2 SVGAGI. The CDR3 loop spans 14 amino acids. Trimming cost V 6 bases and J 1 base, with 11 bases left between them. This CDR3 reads CASRRAARTDTQYF. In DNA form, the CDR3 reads TGTGCCAGCAGACGAGCGGCACGCACAGATACGCAGTATTTT.

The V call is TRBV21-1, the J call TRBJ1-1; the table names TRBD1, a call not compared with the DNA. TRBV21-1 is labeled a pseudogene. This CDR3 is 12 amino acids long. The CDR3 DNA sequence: TGTGCCATCCGACAGCAGAACACTGAAGCTTTCTTT. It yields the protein CAIRQQNTEAFF.

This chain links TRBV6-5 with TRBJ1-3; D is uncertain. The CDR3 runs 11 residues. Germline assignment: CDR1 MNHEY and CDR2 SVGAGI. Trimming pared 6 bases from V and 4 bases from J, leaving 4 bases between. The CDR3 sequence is CASSLGNTIYF. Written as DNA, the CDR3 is TGTGCCAGCAGCTTAGGAAACACCATATATTTT.

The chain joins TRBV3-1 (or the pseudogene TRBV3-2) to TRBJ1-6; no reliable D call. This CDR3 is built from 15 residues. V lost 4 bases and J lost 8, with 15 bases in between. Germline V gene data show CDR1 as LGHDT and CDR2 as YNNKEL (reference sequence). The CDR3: CASSPRMRIDSPLHF. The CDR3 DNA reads TGTGCCAGCAGCCCCAGGATGAGAATTGATTCACCCCTCCACTTT.

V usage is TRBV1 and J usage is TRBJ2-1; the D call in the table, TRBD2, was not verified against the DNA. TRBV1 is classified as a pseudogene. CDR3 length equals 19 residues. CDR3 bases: TGCACCAGCAGCCACCCCAGGGCGCTAGCGGGGGCCCTGGGGAATGAGCAGTTCTTC. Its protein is CTSSHPRALAGALGNEQFF.

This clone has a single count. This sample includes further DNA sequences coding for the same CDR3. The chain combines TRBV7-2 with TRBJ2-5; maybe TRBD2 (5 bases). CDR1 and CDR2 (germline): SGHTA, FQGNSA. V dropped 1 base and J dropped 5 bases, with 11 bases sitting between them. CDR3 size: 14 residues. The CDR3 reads CASSLGGSAETQYF. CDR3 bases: TGTGCCAGCAGCTTAGGAGGGTCGGCGGAGACCCAGTACTTC. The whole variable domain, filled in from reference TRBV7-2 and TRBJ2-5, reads GAGVSQSPSNKVTEKGKDVELRCDPISGHTALYWYRQSLGQGLEFLIYFQGNSAPDKSGLPSDRFSAERTGGSVSTLTIQRTQQEDSAVYLCASSLGGSAETQYFGPGTRLLVL.

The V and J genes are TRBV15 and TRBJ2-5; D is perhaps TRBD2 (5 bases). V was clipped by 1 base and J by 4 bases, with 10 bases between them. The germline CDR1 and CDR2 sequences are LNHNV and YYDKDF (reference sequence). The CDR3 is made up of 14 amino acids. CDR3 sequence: CATSRGGPLETQYF. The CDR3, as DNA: TGTGCCACCAGCAGAGGAGGGCCTTTAGAGACCCAGTACTTC.

CDR3 region: CALAGVGDTQYF. CDR3 nucleotide sequence: TGTGCCCTAGCGGGAGTTGGAGATACGCAGTATTTT. The V call is TRBV28, the J call TRBJ2-3, with 10 bases fitting TRBD2. The CDR3 has 12 amino acids. After removal of 11 bases from V and 5 bases from J, the junction contained 4 bases not matched to a gene. CDR1 is MDHEN and CDR2 is SYDVKM in the germline V gene.

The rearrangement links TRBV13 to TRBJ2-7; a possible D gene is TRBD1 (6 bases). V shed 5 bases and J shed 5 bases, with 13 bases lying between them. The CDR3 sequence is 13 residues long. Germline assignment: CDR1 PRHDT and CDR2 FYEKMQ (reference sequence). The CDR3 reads CASSGGTGNEQYF. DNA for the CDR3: TGTGCCAGCAGCGGGGGAACAGGGAACGAGCAGTACTTC.

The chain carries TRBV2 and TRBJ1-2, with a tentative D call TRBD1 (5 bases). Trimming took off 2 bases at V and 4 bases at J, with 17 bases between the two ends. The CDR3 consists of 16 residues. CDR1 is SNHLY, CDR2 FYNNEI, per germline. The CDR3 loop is CASSENVAGPTYGYTF. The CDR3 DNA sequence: TGTGCCAGCAGTGAAAACGTCGCAGGGCCAACCTATGGCTACACCTTC.

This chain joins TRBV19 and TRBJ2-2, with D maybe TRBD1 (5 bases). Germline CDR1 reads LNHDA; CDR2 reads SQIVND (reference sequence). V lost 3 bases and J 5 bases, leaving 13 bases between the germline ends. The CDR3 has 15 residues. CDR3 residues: CASSIVAGPTGELFF. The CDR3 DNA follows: TGTGCCAGTAGTATTGTGGCAGGGCCTACCGGGGAGCTGTTTTTT.

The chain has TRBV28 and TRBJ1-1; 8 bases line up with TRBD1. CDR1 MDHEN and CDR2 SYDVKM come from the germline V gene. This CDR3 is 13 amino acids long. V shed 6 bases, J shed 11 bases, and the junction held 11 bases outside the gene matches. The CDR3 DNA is TGTGCCAGCAGACAGGGGGTACCGATTAATGCTTTCTTT. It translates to CASRQGVPINAFF.

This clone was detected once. CDR3 DNA sequence: TGCGCCAGCAGCCAAGACCTAAATGGGGCGGACACCATATATTTT. It specifies CASSQDLNGADTIYF. The V and J genes are TRBV4-3 and TRBJ1-3; D is perhaps TRBD1 (5 bases). The CDR3 totals 15 residues. Germline loops: CDR1 LGHNA, CDR2 YSLEER. V was trimmed by 0 bases and J by 8 bases, leaving 14 bases between them.

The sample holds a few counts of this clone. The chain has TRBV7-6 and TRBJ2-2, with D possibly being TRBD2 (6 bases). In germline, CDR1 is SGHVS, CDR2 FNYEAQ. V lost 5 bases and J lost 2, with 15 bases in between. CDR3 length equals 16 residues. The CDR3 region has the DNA TGTGCCAGCAGCCCAGGGCCGGCGGGAAACACCGGGGAGCTGTTTTTT. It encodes CASSPGPAGNTGELFF.

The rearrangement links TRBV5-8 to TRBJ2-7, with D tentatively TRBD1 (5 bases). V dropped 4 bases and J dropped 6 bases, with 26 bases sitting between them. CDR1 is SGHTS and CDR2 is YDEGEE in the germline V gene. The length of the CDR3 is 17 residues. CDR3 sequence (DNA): TGTGCCAGCAGCAAGACCCTACAGGTCTCCACCAAGGGCGAGCAGTACTTC. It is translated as CASSKTLQVSTKGEQYF.

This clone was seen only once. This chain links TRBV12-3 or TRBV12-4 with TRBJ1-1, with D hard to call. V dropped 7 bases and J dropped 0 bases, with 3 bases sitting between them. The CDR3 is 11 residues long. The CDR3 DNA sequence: TGTGCCAGCACAATGAACACTGAAGCTTTCTTT. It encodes CASTMNTEAFF.

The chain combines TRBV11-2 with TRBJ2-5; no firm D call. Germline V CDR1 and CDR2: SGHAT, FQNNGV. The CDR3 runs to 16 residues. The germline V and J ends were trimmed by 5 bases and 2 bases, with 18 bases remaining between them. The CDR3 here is CASSATNPARQETQYF. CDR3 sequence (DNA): TGTGCCAGCAGCGCAACTAACCCTGCCAGACAAGAGACCCAGTACTTC.

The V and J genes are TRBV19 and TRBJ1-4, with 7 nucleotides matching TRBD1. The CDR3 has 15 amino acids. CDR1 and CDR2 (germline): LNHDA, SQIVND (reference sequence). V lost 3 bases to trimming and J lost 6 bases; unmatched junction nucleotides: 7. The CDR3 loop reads CASSMGRGNDEKLFF. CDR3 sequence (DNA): TGTGCCAGTAGTATGGGCAGGGGGAATGATGAAAAACTGTTTTTT.

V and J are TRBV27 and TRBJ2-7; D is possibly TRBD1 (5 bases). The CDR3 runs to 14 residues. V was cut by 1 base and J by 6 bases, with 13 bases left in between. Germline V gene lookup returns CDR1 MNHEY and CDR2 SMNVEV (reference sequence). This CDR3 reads CASSLFLGRSEQYF. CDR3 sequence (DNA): TGTGCCAGCAGTTTATTCCTGGGGCGTAGCGAGCAGTACTTC.

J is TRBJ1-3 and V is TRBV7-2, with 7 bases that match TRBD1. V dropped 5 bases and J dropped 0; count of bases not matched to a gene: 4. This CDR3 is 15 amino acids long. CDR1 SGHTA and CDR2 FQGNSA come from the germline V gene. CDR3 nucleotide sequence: TGTGCCAGCAGCCAACAGGGGCCCTCTGGAAACACCATATATTTT. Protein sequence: CASSQQGPSGNTIYF.

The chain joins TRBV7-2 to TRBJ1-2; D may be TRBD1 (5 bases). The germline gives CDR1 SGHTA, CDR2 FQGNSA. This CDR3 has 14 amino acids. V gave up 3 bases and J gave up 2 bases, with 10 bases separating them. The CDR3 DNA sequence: TGTGCCAGCAGCTTTTCCTCAGGGAACTATGGCTACACCTTC. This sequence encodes CASSFSSGNYGYTF.

The CDR3 bases are TGCGCCAGCAGCTTGGTTCCCATCGACAGCCTCAATGAAAAACTGTTTTTT. Translated, it gives CASSLVPIDSLNEKLFF. This chain uses TRBV5-1 with TRBJ1-4; D is perhaps TRBD1 (5 bases). Trimming removed 0 bases from V and 5 bases from J, with 17 bases in between. Germline lookup yields CDR1 SGHRS and CDR2 YFSETQ. This CDR3 has 17 amino acids.

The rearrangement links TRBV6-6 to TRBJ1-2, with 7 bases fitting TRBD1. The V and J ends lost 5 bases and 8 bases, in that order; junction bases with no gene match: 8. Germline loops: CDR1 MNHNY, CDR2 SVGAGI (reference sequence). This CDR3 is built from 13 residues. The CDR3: CASSQGVDGGYTF. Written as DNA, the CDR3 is TGTGCCAGCAGTCAGGGGGTTGACGGGGGCTACACCTTC.

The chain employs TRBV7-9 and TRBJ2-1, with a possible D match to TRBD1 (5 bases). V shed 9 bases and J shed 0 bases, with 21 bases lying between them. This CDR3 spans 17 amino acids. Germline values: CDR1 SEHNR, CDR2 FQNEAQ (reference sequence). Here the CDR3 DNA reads TGTGCCAGTAAGTCGCTGGGATCCGACAGCTCCTACAATGAGCAGTTCTTC. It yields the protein CASKSLGSDSSYNEQFF.

The CDR3 DNA reads as TGTGCCAGCAGTGGTGGCACCTCCTACGAGCAGTACTTC. This gives the protein CASSGGTSYEQYF. The chain links TRBV2 to TRBJ2-7; no firm D call. V shed 4 bases and J shed 0 bases, with 7 bases lying between them. The CDR3 length is 13 residues. Germline assignment: CDR1 SNHLY and CDR2 FYNNEI.